These T cell receptor beta chains were read from a single sample in a study of regulatory T cells in long-lasting Graves disease. In TCRdb, the multiplex PCR reads were re-called with MiXCR into one record per CDR3 protein. Among some 600,000 distinct CDR3 sequences listed, about 16% were seen once. In addition, the sample was reused for a study of T cells in Graves' hyperthyroidism and ophthalmopathy.

This specimen was peripheral blood mononuclear cells (PBMCs), taken at new diagnosis, from a patient treated with antithyroid drugs. Every receptor here comes from a man aged 18 to 35 with Graves disease. Each CDR3 is given with its conserved first and last residue. A D gene is named only where the DNA matches it firmly. Rows may omit the clone size; those that give it use once, few, many or a size class.

J	D	size	V	CDR3	DNA
TRBJ2-5	TRBD2	many	TRBV11-2	CASSLIPGGSAQYF	TGTGCCAGCAGCTTGATTCCGGGAGGGTCGGCCCAGTACTTC
TRBJ1-5	-	few	TRBV19	CASSISSLGGNQPQHF	TGTGCCAGTAGTATCAGCTCCCTGGGGGGGAATCAGCCCCAGCATTTT
TRBJ2-7	TRBD1	many	TRBV28	CASRFRGRAGSSYEQYF	TGTGCCAGCAGGTTCAGGGGGCGGGCGGGGAGTTCCTACGAGCAGTACTTC
TRBJ2-1	TRBD2	-	TRBV20-1	CSARDLGGRAGPSPNEQFF	TGCAGTGCTAGAGATCTAGGCGGGAGGGCCGGCCCCAGTCCCAATGAGCAGTTCTTC
TRBJ2-1	-	-	TRBV18	CASEDSQNNEQFF	TGTGCCAGCGAGGACAGCCAAAACAATGAGCAGTTCTTC
TRBJ2-3	-	few	TRBV29-1	CSARTDAGDTQYF	TGCAGCGCCCGGACGGACGCGGGGGATACGCAGTATTTT
TRBJ1-2	TRBD1	-	TRBV7-9	CASSRAEDRGLVGYTF	TGTGCCAGCAGCCGCGCCGAGGACAGGGGGCTTGTGGGCTACACCTTC
TRBJ2-7	-	few	TRBV19	CATAGTAGSYEQYF	TGTGCCACCGCGGGGACAGCGGGGTCCTACGAGCAGTACTTC
TRBJ2-3	TRBD1	few	TRBV7-6	CASSRDRGRTDTQYF	TGTGCCAGCAGCCGGGACAGGGGACGCACAGATACGCAGTATTTT
TRBJ1-5	-	few	TRBV2	CASSELGLGLNQPQHF	TGTGCCAGCAGTGAATTGGGACTTGGGCTCAATCAGCCCCAGCATTTT
TRBJ2-3	-	few	TRBV10-3	CAIRGDSSTDTQYF	TGTGCCATCAGGGGGGACTCGAGCACAGATACGCAGTATTTT
TRBJ1-3	-	-	TRBV20-1	CSARAAGWGNTIYF	TGCAGTGCTAGAGCGGCAGGGTGGGGAAACACCATATATTTT
TRBJ2-1	TRBD2	-	TRBV30	CAWNHLAGGIVEQFF	TGTGCCTGGAACCATCTAGCGGGAGGTATCGTTGAGCAGTTCTTC
TRBJ2-7	TRBD2	many	TRBV28	CASGRPGGGYEQYF	TGTGCCAGCGGAAGGCCGGGGGGAGGGTACGAGCAGTACTTC
TRBJ1-1	-	many	TRBV5-6	CASSSSQGMNTEAFF	TGTGCCAGCAGCTCTAGCCAGGGGATGAACACTGAAGCTTTCTTT
TRBJ2-1	-	many	TRBV5-1	CASSHTGPHNEQFF	TGCGCCAGCAGCCATACAGGGCCCCACAATGAGCAGTTCTTC
TRBJ2-1	TRBD2	-	TRBV19	CARDGLAGVGEQFF	TGTGCCCGCGACGGGCTAGCGGGAGTGGGAGAGCAGTTCTTC
TRBJ1-1	-	many	TRBV6-1	CASTGGVPSTEAFF	TGTGCCAGCACCGGGGGGGTTCCGAGCACTGAAGCTTTCTTT
TRBJ2-2	-	many	TRBV30	CAWSVPGAGELFF	TGTGCCTGGAGTGTACCAGGGGCCGGGGAGCTGTTTTTT
TRBJ2-7	TRBD2	many	TRBV6-1	CASSPTSGSREQYF	TGTGCCAGCAGTCCAACTAGCGGGAGTCGCGAGCAGTACTTC
TRBJ2-2	-	few	TRBV7-2	CASSSLGPGELFF	TGTGCCAGCAGCTCCCTCGGGCCCGGGGAGCTGTTTTTT
TRBJ2-7	-	many	TRBV9	CASSGPGPHSYEQYF	TGTGCCAGCAGCGGCCCCGGGCCTCATTCCTACGAGCAGTACTTC
TRBJ2-3	-	few	TRBV27	CASMRDLDRDTQYF	TGTGCCAGCATGCGGGATTTGGACAGAGATACGCAGTATTTT
TRBJ2-7	-	many	TRBV7-3	CASSLSQGSNEQYF	TGTGCCAGCAGCTTAAGCCAGGGTAGCAACGAGCAGTACTTC
TRBJ2-5	-	-	TRBV9	CASSVGSVWETQYF	TGTGCCAGCAGCGTAGGTTCGGTTTGGGAGACCCAGTACTTC
TRBJ1-6	TRBD1	-	TRBV6-2/TRBV6-3	CASSYNGQGSSYNSPLHF	TGTGCCAGCAGTTACAACGGACAGGGGAGCTCCTATAATTCACCCCTCCACTTT
TRBJ1-2	-	-	TRBV12-3/TRBV12-4	CASRLQDFYGYTF	TGTGCCAGCCGCCTGCAGGACTTCTATGGCTACACCTTC
TRBJ2-5	-	many	TRBV7-8	CASSSTGLIETQYF	TGTGCCAGCAGCAGCACAGGGTTAATAGAGACCCAGTACTTC
TRBJ2-1	TRBD2	few	TRBV15	CATSRDGALAGGSYNEQFF	TGTGCCACCAGCAGAGATGGGGCCTTAGCGGGAGGATCCTACAATGAGCAGTTCTTC
TRBJ2-2	TRBD1	-	TRBV12-3/TRBV12-4	CASSQYRGRTGELFF	TGTGCCAGCAGTCAGTACAGGGGGCGGACCGGGGAGCTGTTTTTT
TRBJ2-7	-	many	TRBV2	CASSGRDWAYEQYF	TGTGCCAGCAGCGGCCGGGACTGGGCCTACGAGCAGTACTTC
TRBJ2-5	-	few	TRBV4-2	CAGSRAPRGGQETQYF	TGTGCCGGCAGCCGAGCCCCCAGGGGGGGGCAAGAGACCCAGTACTTC
TRBJ1-4	-	few	TRBV5-1	CASSLVGTRDEKLFF	TGCGCCAGCAGCTTGGTGGGGACAAGGGATGAAAAACTGTTTTTT
TRBJ2-7	TRBD2	-	TRBV4-2	CASSQDQTSGRGYEQYF	TGTGCCAGCAGCCAAGATCAAACTAGCGGGAGGGGCTACGAGCAGTACTTC
TRBJ1-5	-	few	TRBV6-1	CASTWDGNQPQHF	TGTGCCAGCACGTGGGACGGAAATCAGCCCCAGCATTTT
TRBJ2-5	TRBD2	few	TRBV6-1	CASRSERGPEETQYF	TGTGCCAGCAGATCCGAGCGGGGCCCCGAAGAGACCCAGTACTTC
TRBJ2-1	-	-	TRBV9	CASSVVGDLSYNEQFF	TGTGCCAGCAGCGTAGTTGGGGACCTGTCCTACAATGAGCAGTTCTTC
TRBJ1-2	-	many	TRBV12-3/TRBV12-4	CASSRKTGGPANYGYTF	TGTGCCAGCAGCCGTAAAACCGGGGGGCCAGCTAACTATGGCTACACCTTC
TRBJ2-1	-	few	TRBV9	CASSGSGHSYNEQFF	TGTGCCAGCAGTGGGAGCGGCCACTCCTACAATGAGCAGTTCTTC
TRBJ2-4	-	many	TRBV7-2	CASMSGNRVGNIQYF	TGTGCCAGCATGTCCGGGAACAGGGTTGGGAACATTCAGTACTTC
TRBJ2-1	TRBD2	-	TRBV4-2	CASSQDQGLAGVRGNEQFF	TGTGCCAGCAGCCAAGATCAGGGACTAGCGGGAGTTCGTGGCAATGAGCAGTTCTTC
TRBJ1-2	-	-	TRBV12-3/TRBV12-4	CASSLRGVANYGYTF	TGTGCCAGCAGTTTACGGGGGGTAGCTAACTATGGCTACACCTTC
TRBJ2-1	TRBD2	many	TRBV10-3	CAISTSGTHNEQFF	TGTGCCATCTCGACTAGCGGGACCCACAATGAGCAGTTCTTC
TRBJ1-5	TRBD1	few	TRBV28	CASSSGQHYQPQHF	TGTGCCAGCAGTTCGGGACAGCATTATCAGCCCCAGCATTTT
TRBJ1-2	-	many	TRBV3-1	CASSQGRGYGYTF	TGTGCCAGCAGTCAGGGAAGGGGCTATGGCTACACCTTC